The next 27 T cell receptor beta chains were all read from a single sample in a study of OX40 agonist ivuxolimab in advanced cancers. Sequenced by immunoSEQ multiplex PCR; TCRdb stores in-frame clones only, minus some. The sample has more than 60,000 clones, more than 75% seen once. The starting material was CD4+ or CD8+ T cells sorted from blood, obtained in a trial of the OX40 agonist ivuxolimab. All receptors come from an adult with an advanced solid tumor such as melanoma, head and neck, liver or kidney cancer.

The chain has TRBV6-5 and TRBJ1-2; a possible D gene is TRBD1 (5 bases). With 4 bases removed from V and 3 bases from J, the gap between germline ends came to 9 bases. This CDR3 spans 13 amino acids. Germline CDR1 MNHEY, CDR2 SVGAGI. CDR3 sequence: CASSSTGDYGYTF. CDR3 DNA sequence: TGTGCCAGCAGTTCCACAGGAGACTATGGCTACACCTTC.

This clone was picked up a small number of times. V gene TRBV6-1 combines with J gene TRBJ1-2, with TRBD1 matching over 11 bases. The V and J ends lost 8 bases and 0 bases, in that order; junction bases with no gene match: 5. The CDR3 loop spans 15 amino acids. CDR1 is MNHNS and CDR2 is SASEGT in the germline V gene. Here the CDR3 DNA reads TGTGCCAGCGAACCGGGACAGGGGGCTAACTATGGCTACACCTTC. Protein: CASEPGQGANYGYTF.

This chain links TRBV29-1 with TRBJ2-2; 8 bases are a match to TRBD1. This CDR3 has 14 residues. V shed 3 bases, J shed 2 bases, and the junction held 2 bases outside the gene matches. The V gene's germline CDR1 is SQVTM and CDR2 ANQGSEA. The CDR3 DNA reads TGCAGCGTTGATCCAGGGGGCAACACCGGGGAGCTGTTTTTT. Translated: CSVDPGGNTGELFF.

This chain joins TRBV7-2 and TRBJ1-3, with 8 bases aligning to TRBD1. Germline V gene data show CDR1 as SGHTA and CDR2 as FQGNSA. The CDR3 extends over 16 amino acids. V shed 4 bases, J shed 4 bases, and the junction held 9 bases outside the gene matches. The CDR3 region has the DNA TGTGCCAGCAGCTGGACGACAGGGGCGGGCGGAAACACCATATATTTT. It yields the protein CASSWTTGAGGNTIYF. Full variable domain (missing parts from reference TRBV7-2 and TRBJ1-3): GAGVSQSPSNKVTEKGKDVELRCDPISGHTALYWYRQSLGQGLEFLIYFQGNSAPDKSGLPSDRFSAERTGGSVSTLTIQRTQQEDSAVYLCASSWTTGAGGNTIYFGEGSWLTVV.

The J gene is TRBJ1-1, the V gene TRBV30; D not resolved. CDR1 and CDR2 (germline): GTSNPN, SVGIG (reference sequence). The V and J ends lost 3 bases and 5 bases respectively, with 13 bases between them. CDR3 size: 13 residues. CDR3 in DNA: TGTGCCTGGAGAAAGACCCCCTGGACTGAAGCTTTCTTT. As protein: CAWRKTPWTEAFF.

A few counts support this clone. J is TRBJ2-3 and V is TRBV28; D unresolved. CDR1 and CDR2 from the germline V gene are MDHEN and SYDVKM. The CDR3 has 13 amino acids. Trimming removed 7 bases from V and 4 bases from J, with 12 bases in between. The CDR3 sequence: CASTTSPPDTQYF. CDR3 nucleotide sequence: TGTGCCAGCACCACGTCGCCTCCAGATACGCAGTATTTT.

The chain has TRBV6-5 and TRBJ1-5; D unclear. The germline CDR1 and CDR2 sequences are MNHEY and SVGAGI. Trimming took 6 bases from V and 1 from J, leaving 10 bases between them. This CDR3 is built from 14 residues. The CDR3 region has the DNA TGTGCCAGCAGCAGGATGGACAGCAATCAGCCCCAGCATTTT. Its translation: CASSRMDSNQPQHF.

V is TRBV6-5 and J is TRBJ1-2, with 8 bases fitting TRBD1. Germline V lookup: CDR1 MNHEY, CDR2 SVGAGI. The length of the CDR3 is 15 residues. J gave up 2 bases and V 5 bases, and 7 bases lay outside the gene matches. CDR3 sequence reads: CASSAWTGPNYGYTF. The CDR3 DNA reads as TGTGCCAGCAGTGCCTGGACAGGGCCAAACTATGGCTACACCTTC.

The genes are TRBV9 and TRBJ2-1; weak D call: TRBD1 (5 bases). Trimming left V 4 bases short and J 4 bases short, with 15 bases between. CDR3 length: 15 amino acids. Germline V gene lookup returns CDR1 SGDLS and CDR2 YYNGEE. CDR3 coding DNA: TGTGCCAGCAGCTCCCAGGGTTTAGAATACAATGAGCAGTTCTTC. It is translated as CASSSQGLEYNEQFF.

This clone was seen many times. The chain joins TRBV28 to TRBJ1-2, with D unclear. Trimming shortened V by 3 bases and J by 3 bases, and 8 bases separated the two germline ends. The germline V gene has CDR1 MDHEN and CDR2 SYDVKM. The CDR3 runs to 13 residues. The CDR3 region is CASSLAGDYGYTF. Written as DNA, the CDR3 is TGTGCCAGCAGTTTGGCGGGTGACTATGGCTACACCTTC.

The chain has TRBV21-1 and TRBJ2-7. TRBV21-1 counts as a pseudogene. The CDR3 loop spans 12 amino acids. The CDR3, as DNA: TGTGCCAGCAGCCCTCCGATGTACGAGCAGTACTTC. This gives the protein CASSPPMYEQYF.

V is TRBV19 and J is TRBJ2-5; D not resolved. The CDR3 is 14 residues long. Trimming pared 0 bases from V and 4 bases from J, leaving 9 bases between. Germline CDR1 LNHDA, CDR2 SQIVND (reference sequence). Here the CDR3 DNA reads TGTGCCAGTAGTATAGATCGGCGATTAGAGACCCAGTACTTC. The encoded protein is CASSIDRRLETQYF.

This clone was recorded once. The J gene is TRBJ1-1, the V gene TRBV9; D not certain. V lost 0 bases and J lost 0, with 6 bases in between. The CDR3 runs 14 residues. Germline CDR1 and CDR2: SGDLS and YYNGEE. The CDR3 sequence: CASSVDVMNTEAFF. As DNA, the CDR3 is TGTGCCAGCAGCGTAGATGTTATGAACACTGAAGCTTTCTTT.

The V gene is TRBV30, the J gene TRBJ2-3, with 14 bases lining up with TRBD2. This CDR3 contains 16 residues. CDR1 is GTSNPN, CDR2 SVGIG, per germline (reference sequence). V shed 8 bases, J shed 3 bases, and the junction held 10 bases outside the gene matches. This CDR3 reads CAGELGLAGVTDTQYF. The DNA of the CDR3 is TGTGCCGGCGAACTGGGACTAGCGGGAGTAACAGATACGCAGTATTTT. The full variable domain, completed using reference TRBV30 and TRBJ2-3, is SQTIHQWPATLVQPVGSPLSLECTVEGTSNPNLYWYRQAAGRGLQLLFYSVGIGQISSEVPQNLSASRPQDRQFILSSKKLLLSDSGFYLCAGELGLAGVTDTQYFGPGTRLTVL.

This clone has just one count. The chain carries TRBV30 and TRBJ2-1, with 7 bases that match TRBD1. Germline lookup yields CDR1 GTSNPN and CDR2 SVGIG (reference sequence). The CDR3 has 15 amino acids. With 2 bases clipped from V and 5 bases from J, the junction kept 9 bases outside the gene matches. The CDR3 coding sequence is TGTGCCTGGAGTTCCAACAGGGGATCGGACAATGAGCAGTTCTTC. Translated, it gives CAWSSNRGSDNEQFF.

The chain's CDR3 is CASSSTQGAGYGYTF. The DNA for the CDR3 is TGTGCCAGCAGTTCTACCCAGGGGGCCGGCTATGGCTACACCTTC. J is TRBJ1-2 and V is TRBV27; 8 bases map to TRBD1. The CDR3 consists of 15 residues. Germline values: CDR1 MNHEY, CDR2 SMNVEV (reference sequence). V gave up 4 bases and J gave up 4 bases; unmatched junction bases: 8.

The chain uses TRBV27 and TRBJ1-3, with TRBD1 matching over 7 bases. The trim removed 4 bases at V and 3 bases at J, leaving 6 bases unmatched. The CDR3 has 15 residues. Germline loops: CDR1 MNHEY, CDR2 SMNVEV (reference sequence). CDR3 nucleotides: TGTGCCAGCAGTTCGACAGGGAGTGATGGAAACACCATATATTTT. This gives the protein CASSSTGSDGNTIYF.

This clone came up once. CDR3 nucleotides: TGTGCCAGCAGCCAAGACGACAGGAGCTCCTATAATTCACCCCTCCACTTT. It translates to CASSQDDRSSYNSPLHF. This chain joins TRBV4-2 and TRBJ1-6, with a weak D call TRBD1 (6 bases). CDR1 and CDR2 (germline): LGHNA, YNFKEQ. Trimming took off 0 bases at V and 0 bases at J, with 9 bases between the two ends. The CDR3 length is 17 residues.

This chain connects TRBV9 to TRBJ2-7; TRBD1 agrees at 9 bases. CDR3 length equals 15 residues. The germline V gene encodes CDR1 SGDLS and CDR2 YYNGEE. Losses at the gene ends were 2 bases for V and 4 bases for J; bases not matched to a gene: 7. CDR3 sequence reads: CASSVTGTGPYEQYF. CDR3 nucleotide sequence: TGTGCCAGCAGCGTCACCGGGACAGGGCCTTACGAGCAGTACTTC.

The J gene is TRBJ2-7, the V gene TRBV10-2; 9 bases are shared with TRBD2. There are 16 residues in the CDR3. The germline gives CDR1 WSHSY, CDR2 SAAADI. Losses at the gene ends were 3 bases for V and 6 bases for J; bases not matched to a gene: 12. This CDR3 is CASSDRRASGNGEQYF. As DNA, the CDR3 is TGCGCCAGCAGTGATAGGAGGGCTAGCGGGAACGGCGAGCAGTACTTC.

The V call is TRBV7-3, the J call TRBJ2-5; 14 bases are a match to TRBD2. The CDR3 sequence is 18 residues long. The trim removed 3 bases at V and 5 bases at J, leaving 11 bases unmatched. In germline, CDR1 is SGHTA, CDR2 FQGTGA. The CDR3 is CASSLGLAGVSSSETQYF. In DNA, the CDR3 is TGTGCCAGCAGCTTGGGACTAGCGGGGGTCTCTTCCTCGGAGACCCAGTACTTC.

J is TRBJ2-7 and V is TRBV6-1; tentatively, D is TRBD1 (6 bases). CDR3 length equals 17 residues. The V gene's germline CDR1 is MNHNS and CDR2 SASEGT. Trimming left V 4 bases short and J 3 bases short, with 22 bases between. In DNA form, the CDR3 reads TGTGCCAGCAGTGGACTGGGGACAACAGTAGCCCGCTACGAGCAGTACTTC. It encodes CASSGLGTTVARYEQYF.

The chain is built from TRBV7-9 and TRBJ2-5; 11 bases fit TRBD2. The DNA end is a closer match to TRBJ2-7, so the J assignment may be wrong. The CDR3 extends over 16 amino acids. The germline gives CDR1 SEHNR, CDR2 FQNEAQ (reference sequence). CDR3 DNA: TGTGCCAGCAGCTCAGCAAGGACTAGCGGGCTCAACGAGCAGTACTTC. Residues: CASSSARTSGLNEQYF.

The gene calls are TRBV7-3 and TRBJ2-6; D not resolved. Germline V lookup: CDR1 SGHTA, CDR2 FQGTGA. V lost 8 bases to trimming and J lost 0 bases, with 11 bases between them. The CDR3 has 15 amino acids. Here the CDR3 DNA reads TGTGCCAGCTCCATCCCGGGCTCTGGGGCCAACGTCCTGACTTTC. As protein: CASSIPGSGANVLTF.

J is TRBJ2-3 and V is TRBV28; D unclear. Germline CDR1 is MDHEN and CDR2 is SYDVKM. The CDR3 is 16 amino acids. V was clipped by 6 bases and J by 0 bases, with 16 bases between them. For the CDR3, the DNA is TGTGCCAGCAGCCCCTGGGTGGCATCGAGCACAGATACGCAGTATTTT. As protein: CASSPWVASSTDTQYF. Based on the CDR3 plus reference TRBV28 and TRBJ2-3, the full variable domain is DVKVTQSSRYLVKRTGEKVFLECVQDMDHENMFWYRQDPGLGLRLIYFSYDVKMKEKGDIPEGYSVSREKKERFSLILESASTNQTSMYLCASSPWVASSTDTQYFGPGTRLTVL.

Note on this clone: Other DNA sequences in the same sample also yield this CDR3. V gene TRBV11-2 combines with J gene TRBJ2-3; 11 nucleotides agree with TRBD2. This CDR3 contains 16 residues. V lost 5 bases, J lost 2 bases, and 6 bases stayed unmatched. The germline V gene encodes CDR1 SGHAT and CDR2 FQNNGV. The CDR3 protein is CASSPLAGGPTDTQYF. The CDR3 DNA reads TGTGCCAGCAGCCCGCTAGCGGGGGGCCCCACAGATACGCAGTATTTT.

CDR3 protein: CASSQNRDISFFGNTIYF. CDR3 bases: TGCGCCAGCAGCCAAAACCGGGACATCTCATTTTTCGGAAACACCATATATTTT. The V gene is TRBV4-1, the J gene TRBJ1-3, with TRBD1 as a possible D gene (6 bases). Germline lookup yields CDR1 MGHRA and CDR2 YSYEKL. Deletions cut 2 bases from V and 4 bases from J, with 21 bases between. The CDR3 totals 18 residues.